This is a list of T cell receptor beta chains from one sample in a study of T cell repertoires in cytomegalovirus infection. Via MiXCR, TCRdb re-called the reads, giving one row per CDR3 protein. The data contain hundreds of thousands of distinct CDR3 sequences, approximately 24% of them singletons. The sequencing sample was made of CD8+ T cells from PBMCs. These receptors were obtained from a human donor in good health (CMV status not recorded). Some clones in this sample may be carry-over from other donors' samples. Both conserved end residues are trimmed from each CDR3. The D gene is left open where the match is weak.

ASCQADRDSYEQY | TRBJ2-7 | TRBV7-9 | TRBD1
ASRPGTATEAF | TRBJ1-1 | TRBV6-8 | NA
ASEHSKDRYTGELF | TRBJ2-2 | TRBV13 | NA
ASTHLRARWGGELF | TRBJ2-2 | TRBV6-6 | NA
ASSLQGEAYEQY | TRBJ2-7 | TRBV7-8 | TRBD1
ASIGGDSARETQY | TRBJ2-5 | TRBV12-3/TRBV12-4 | TRBD2
SGRLAWGETQY | TRBJ2-5 | TRBV20-1 | TRBD2
ASSIDQIQRKYNEQF | TRBJ2-1 | TRBV19 | NA
ASSQAGTTLF | TRBJ1-4 | TRBV14 | NA
ASSHTSSEQF | TRBJ2-1 | TRBV12-3/TRBV12-4 | NA
ASTFGYGYT | TRBJ1-2 | TRBV5-5 | NA